The subject of this entry is one TCR beta chain. These data belong to a study of blood T cell repertoires in COVID-19. Looking at the study overall: Both acute and convalescent COVID-19 samples were obtained from the United States, Italy and Spain. PBMCs, B-cell-depleted T cells, or T cells provided the cDNA or gDNA that made up the material.

In the original processing: Nucleated cell number was recorded as an estimate derived from reference gene primer amplification. Sequencing was performed with immunoSEQ multiplex PCR; in TCRdb, only in-frame clones are kept and a portion is missing. V and J calls and clone size are those listed in that table; D and trimming were worked out from the DNA. Altogether under 200,000 clones are present, about 85% being singletons, with the ten largest covering 5% to 6%. Seattle patients were enrolled during active infection and followed longitudinally. Trimming stripped 3 bases from V and 4 bases from J, with 3 bases between. This CDR3 comprises 12 residues.

This sequence originates from a woman aged 50 to 60 with COVID-19, enrolled during active disease. V is TRBV12-3 or TRBV12-4 and J is TRBJ2-2; no firm D call. What was sequenced was peripheral blood. The DNA for the CDR3 is TGTGCCAGCAGTTTGGCCACCGGGGAGCTGTTTTTT. It is translated as CASSLATGELFF.